This T cell receptor (beta chain) was profiled in a study of T cells in Graves' hyperthyroidism and ophthalmopathy. At the level of the study: Blood was drawn when the patient was first diagnosed and still untreated. Points from the study as a whole: For ophthalmopathy, model prediction preceded onset by a median roughly 6.5 months. Among clonotypes expanded in thyroid above 0.001, most were also found in blood.

Details on this clonotype: Its antigen is currently unknown.

TCR beta CDR3 regions were amplified from RNA. Using the HTBI primer set, a first-round RT-PCR was run on the TCR CDR3. TCRdb redid the calling of the multiplex PCR reads with MiXCR, one entry per CDR3 protein. The profile covers fewer than 600,000 distinct CDR3 sequences, with around 15% appearing a single time and around a sixth taken by the ten largest. Hyperthyroidism of Graves' type that showed no ophthalmopathy progression within 18 months was stable. Sample: blood. The receptor was derived from a woman between 18 and 29 years old with Graves' hyperthyroidism.

Here the CDR3 reads CASSKGQGSNYNSPLHF. The CDR3, as DNA: TGTGCCAGCAGCAAAGGACAGGGGAGCAACTATAATTCACCCCTCCACTTT. This chain uses TRBV7-9 with TRBJ1-6, with 9 bases identical to TRBD1. J gave up 3 bases and V 5 bases, and 8 bases lay outside the gene matches. Germline V gives CDR1 SEHNR, CDR2 FQNEAQ (reference sequence). The CDR3 runs to 17 residues.